This T cell receptor beta chain stems from a study of human T cells and chemical hapten exposure. Study details: Diphenylcyclopropenone doses were given weekly to the scalps of patients across the roughly 24-week study.

The ends were cut back, 4 bases at V and 1 base at J, with 20 bases in the middle. The germline gives CDR1 SGHVS, CDR2 FNYEAQ. The CDR3 is made up of 17 amino acids. Whole-study results and caveats: With alopecia, donors may have immune responses unlike healthy people's.

Time point: pre-sensitization, week 0. This sample's treatment: therapeutic diphenylcyclopropenone sensitization with weekly scalp DPC. The library put unique molecular identifiers onto individual cDNA molecules. TCRdb redid the calling of the RACE reads with MiXCR, one entry per CDR3 protein. The sample lists over 35,000 distinct CDR3 sequences, about 10% occurring once. Ten or more counts support this clonotype. The antigen is undetermined. The rearrangement links TRBV7-6 to TRBJ2-7; D is possibly TRBD2 (6 bases). The clonotype originates from a young man with alopecia areata. Some clones in this sample may be carry-over from other donors' samples. The sequences come from whole blood, collected in connection with sensitization to the hapten diphenylcyclopropenone (DPC). CDR3 residues: CASSSLVRGLGSYEQYF. The CDR3, as DNA: TGTGCCAGCAGCTCACTAGTCCGGGGGTTGGGATCCTACGAGCAGTACTTC.